The 17 T cell receptor beta chains in this list originate from one sample, sequenced in a study of cytomegalovirus exposure and HLA in healthy donors. The study ran its PCR with 60 Vbeta and 13 Jbeta primers. The table came from immunoSEQ multiplex PCR; TCRdb's copy has only in-frame clones and leaves some out. In the table there are roughly 130,000 clones, under 85% of which are singletons. Sequencing was performed on PBMCs. The source of these receptors is a woman aged 45-65 years in good health and CMV-seropositive.

V gene TRBV6-1 combines with J gene TRBJ2-7; 7 bases fit TRBD2. Germline CDR1 MNHNS, CDR2 SASEGT. V lost 9 bases, J lost 0 bases, and 8 bases stayed unmatched. The CDR3 has 14 amino acids. The DNA for the CDR3 is TGTGCCAGTCAGAACCCGGGGGGCTCCTACGAGCAGTACTTC. It encodes CASQNPGGSYEQYF.

The rearrangement joins TRBV18 to TRBJ2-2, with D perhaps matching TRBD2 (6 bases). V shed 6 bases and J shed 1 base, with 12 bases lying between them. The CDR3 covers 15 residues. Germline V lookup: CDR1 KGHSH, CDR2 LQKENI. The CDR3 coding sequence is TGTGCCAGCTCTCATCCGGGGGAGAACACCGGGGAGCTGTTTTTT. Its translation: CASSHPGENTGELFF.

Only a few counts were recorded for this clone. The chain links TRBV28 to TRBJ1-2, with D hard to call. V was clipped by 3 bases and J by 6 bases, with 14 bases between them. This CDR3 comprises 14 residues. The germline V gene encodes CDR1 MDHEN and CDR2 SYDVKM. The CDR3 protein is CASSFIRGGDGYTF. For the CDR3, the DNA is TGTGCCAGCAGTTTTATCCGCGGCGGGGATGGCTACACCTTC.

The chain employs TRBV4-2 and TRBJ2-5, with unresolved D. The germline CDR1 and CDR2 sequences are LGHNA and YNFKEQ. Trimming shortened V by 1 base and J by 2 bases, and 8 bases separated the two germline ends. The CDR3 contains 14 residues. CDR3 sequence reads: CASSQVGSQETQYF. The CDR3 DNA sequence: TGTGCCAGCAGCCAAGTTGGCAGTCAAGAGACCCAGTACTTC.

The gene calls are TRBV10-3 and TRBJ2-1; 8 bases fit TRBD2. This CDR3 has 13 residues. Germline values: CDR1 ENHRY, CDR2 SYGVKD. V was clipped by 5 bases and J by 7 bases; unmatched bases: 4. CDR3 amino acids: CAISPGGANEQFF. The CDR3 nucleotides read TGTGCCATCAGTCCCGGGGGGGCAAATGAGCAGTTCTTC.

The V call is TRBV11-3, the J call TRBJ1-1; TRBD1 matches at 7 bases. With V trimmed by 3 bases and J by 8 bases, 6 bases remained unmatched. This CDR3 is 13 amino acids long. Per the germline V gene, CDR1 is SGHNT and CDR2 is YENEEA. The CDR3 is CASSLRSTGEAFF. The CDR3 nucleotides are TGTGCCAGCAGCTTGAGATCGACAGGGGAAGCTTTCTTT.

Details on this clone: Other DNA sequences in the same sample also yield this CDR3. The rearrangement uses TRBV18 and TRBJ1-2, with 7 bases lining up with TRBD1. V was pared by 6 bases and J by 3 bases, with 4 bases of the junction left unmatched. The CDR3 is 13 amino acids. Per germline, CDR1 KGHSH and CDR2 LQKENI. The CDR3 region has the DNA TGTGCCAGCTCCCCCGGACAGGACTATGGCTACACCTTC. It yields the protein CASSPGQDYGYTF.

As for this clone: Germline is not matched at one junction end, which may reflect a read error. The rearrangement links TRBV25-1 to TRBJ2-1; D is unresolved. The CDR3 spans 13 residues. The germline gives CDR1 MGHDK, CDR2 SYGVNS. The CDR3 DNA sequence: TGTGCCAGCAGTCCGGCAGGCTACTATGAGCAGTTCTTC. Amino acids: CASSPAGYYEQFF.

The chain has TRBV6-1 and TRBJ1-4; no reliable D call. V lost 1 base and J 5 bases, leaving 11 bases between the germline ends. This CDR3 is 15 amino acids long. Germline CDR1 and CDR2: MNHNS and SASEGT. The CDR3 DNA reads TGTGCCAGCAGTGAAGTCCCGACGGGGAATGAAAAACTGTTTTTT. It translates to CASSEVPTGNEKLFF.

The chain uses TRBV6-6 and TRBJ1-3; perhaps TRBD1 as D (6 bases). This CDR3 is built from 13 residues. Trimming pared 6 bases from V and 0 bases from J, leaving 6 bases between. CDR1 is MNHNY, CDR2 SVGAGI, per germline (reference sequence). CDR3 protein: CASRDSSGNTIYF. CDR3 bases: TGTGCCAGCAGGGACAGCTCTGGAAACACCATATATTTT.

The V gene is TRBV7-9, the J gene TRBJ1-5; D is perhaps TRBD1 (6 bases). Germline values: CDR1 SEHNR, CDR2 FQNEAQ (reference sequence). The germline V and J ends were trimmed by 0 bases and 4 bases, with 7 bases remaining between them. This CDR3 is 14 amino acids long. The CDR3 DNA sequence: TGTGCCAGCAGCTTAGCTCAGGGGAATCAGCCCCAGCATTTT. Translating it yields CASSLAQGNQPQHF.

This clone has a handful of counts. The chain links TRBV5-1 to TRBJ2-1, with unresolved D. CDR3 size: 15 residues. Per germline, CDR1 SGHRS and CDR2 YFSETQ. Trimming removed 0 bases from V and 0 bases from J, with 7 bases in between. As DNA, the CDR3 is TGCGCCAGCAGCTTGGGACGGAGCTCCTACAATGAGCAGTTCTTC. Protein: CASSLGRSSYNEQFF.

The count of this clone is one. CDR3 sequence: CSVGQGAVFYGYTF. The CDR3 coding sequence is TGCAGCGTAGGACAGGGGGCTGTCTTCTATGGCTACACCTTC. The chain joins TRBV29-1 to TRBJ1-2, with TRBD1 matching 11 bases. The CDR3 totals 14 residues. Germline CDR1 and CDR2: SQVTM and ANQGSEA. J was trimmed by 4 bases and V by 6 bases; bases with no gene match: 7.

This chain connects TRBV5-6 to TRBJ1-1; D gene unclear. In germline, CDR1 is SGHDT, CDR2 YYEEEE. This CDR3 is 11 amino acids long. V lost 2 bases and J lost 4, with 3 bases in between. CDR3 DNA: TGTGCCAGCAGCTTCATCACTGAAGCTTTCTTT. Translated, it gives CASSFITEAFF. Full variable domain (rest looked up from reference TRBV5-6 and TRBJ1-1): DAGVTQSPTHLIKTRGQQVTLRCSPKSGHDTVSWYQQALGQGPQFIFQYYEEEERQRGNFPDRFSGHQFPNYSSELNVNALLLGDSALYLCASSFITEAFFGQGTRLTVV.

The chain employs TRBV7-2 and TRBJ1-5, with D maybe TRBD1 (6 bases). This CDR3 comprises 14 residues. The V end lost 7 bases, the J end lost 1 base, and 11 bases lay between the germline ends. CDR1 and CDR2 from the germline V gene are SGHTA and FQGNSA. CDR3 in amino acids: CASNAGASNQPQHF. In DNA form, the CDR3 reads TGTGCCAGCAATGCGGGGGCAAGCAATCAGCCCCAGCATTTT.

This chain links TRBV5-6 with TRBJ2-3; D perhaps matches TRBD1 (5 bases). The germline V gene has CDR1 SGHDT and CDR2 YYEEEE. With 0 bases removed from V and 11 bases from J, the gap between germline ends came to 16 bases. The CDR3 sequence is 14 residues long. The CDR3 DNA sequence: TGTGCCAGCAGCTTGGAAGGGGTACCGAAGGGGCAGTATTTT. Protein sequence: CASSLEGVPKGQYF.

The chain recombines TRBV7-2 with TRBJ2-2, with TRBD2 as a possible D gene (5 bases). Germline CDR1 SGHTA, CDR2 FQGNSA. The CDR3 length is 16 residues. V was pared by 1 base and J by 1 base, with 10 bases between. CDR3 nucleotides: TGTGCCAGCAGCTTAGGGGTGGGGAGGAACACCGGGGAGCTGTTTTTT. Translation: CASSLGVGRNTGELFF.